The clone carrying this TCR beta chain was picked up one time. What it binds is not known. Primers: 60 Vbeta forward and 13 Jbeta reverse. The table came from immunoSEQ multiplex PCR; TCRdb's copy has only in-frame clones and leaves some out. The sample gives 210,000 or so clones, 70% to 80% of which show up once; about 16% is in the top ten. This sample was included in a study of cytomegalovirus exposure and HLA in healthy donors. Study summary: Out of roughly 170 million T cells, an earlier analysis found around 120 million unique TCR beta sequences in total.

The CDR3 is made up of 16 amino acids. Germline CDR1 PRHDT, CDR2 FYEKMQ (reference sequence). Trimming pared 3 bases from V and 2 bases from J, leaving 15 bases between. Study-level findings and limits: An apparent linkage of common viral pathogens to several of the most significant clusters emerged in a later analysis. Generally TCR sequences proved uncommon, though certain public TCRs appeared in numerous donors. The study recorded 150 to 200 TCR beta chains that were cytomegalovirus-associated.

This receptor was identified in a man aged 35 to 55 in good health and CMV-seronegative. The sample comprised PBMCs. V and J are TRBV13 and TRBJ2-3; D might be TRBD2 (6 bases). In DNA form, the CDR3 reads TGTGCCAGCAGCTTTGGAGGGAGTACCCACACAGATACGCAGTATTTT. Protein: CASSFGGSTHTDTQYF.